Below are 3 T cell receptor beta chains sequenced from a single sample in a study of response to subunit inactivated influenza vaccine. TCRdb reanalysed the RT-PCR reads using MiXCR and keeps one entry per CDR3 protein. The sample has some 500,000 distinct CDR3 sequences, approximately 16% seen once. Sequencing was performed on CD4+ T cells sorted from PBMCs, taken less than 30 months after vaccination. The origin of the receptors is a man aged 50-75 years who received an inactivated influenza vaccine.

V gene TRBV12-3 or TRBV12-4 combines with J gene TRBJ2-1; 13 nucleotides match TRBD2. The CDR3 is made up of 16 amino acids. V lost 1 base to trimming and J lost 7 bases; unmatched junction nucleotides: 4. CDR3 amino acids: CASSLGGTSGTNEQFF. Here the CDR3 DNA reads TGTGCCAGCAGTTTAGGGGGGACTAGCGGGACGAATGAGCAGTTCTTC.

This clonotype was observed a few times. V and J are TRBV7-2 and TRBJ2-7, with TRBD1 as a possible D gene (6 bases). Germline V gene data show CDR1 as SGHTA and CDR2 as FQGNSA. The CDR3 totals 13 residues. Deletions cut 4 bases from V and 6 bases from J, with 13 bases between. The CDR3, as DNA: TGTGCCAGCAGCTCCGGGACACTGGGCGAGCAGTACTTC. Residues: CASSSGTLGEQYF.

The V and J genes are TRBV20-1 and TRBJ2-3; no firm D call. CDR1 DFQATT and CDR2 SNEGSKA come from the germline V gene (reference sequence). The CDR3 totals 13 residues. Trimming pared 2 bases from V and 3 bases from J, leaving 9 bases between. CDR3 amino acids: CSARKDGTDTQYF. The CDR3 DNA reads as TGCAGTGCTAGAAAGGACGGAACAGATACGCAGTATTTT.